Below are 21 T cell receptor beta chains sequenced from a single sample in a study of blood T cell repertoires in COVID-19. The table came from immunoSEQ multiplex PCR; TCRdb's copy has only in-frame clones and leaves some out. The sample has some 64,000 clones, 60% to 80% seen once. The sequenced sample was peripheral blood. These receptors came from a woman aged 60-75 years with acute or convalescent COVID-19.

This rearrangement joins TRBV5-1 to TRBJ2-5, with TRBD1 matching 9 bases. Per the germline V gene, CDR1 is SGHRS and CDR2 is YFSETQ. This CDR3 region has 16 residues. Trimming took 3 bases from V and 2 from J; bases not matched to a gene: 8. CDR3: CASSSVGTGSQETQYF. In DNA form, the CDR3 reads TGCGCCAGCAGCTCCGTCGGGACAGGGAGTCAAGAGACCCAGTACTTC.

The V gene is TRBV7-2, the J gene TRBJ1-2; D perhaps matches TRBD1 (5 bases). Germline-derived CDR1 and CDR2 are SGHTA and FQGNSA. V was shortened by 4 bases and J by 3 bases, with 12 bases between the two germline ends. This CDR3 is built from 14 residues. CDR3 sequence: CASSSHQGDYGYTF. Written as DNA, the CDR3 is TGTGCCAGCAGCTCACACCAGGGTGACTATGGCTACACCTTC.

The gene calls are TRBV10-2 and TRBJ1-6; D gene ambiguous. The CDR3 contains 14 residues. Trimming stripped 3 bases from V and 4 bases from J, with 7 bases between. Germline CDR1 reads WSHSY; CDR2 reads SAAADI. The CDR3 DNA sequence: TGCGCCAGCAGTGAAGGCGGTTATAATTCACCCCTCCACTTT. It yields the protein CASSEGGYNSPLHF.

The rearrangement links TRBV5-1 to TRBJ2-7; D remains ambiguous. Germline V gene data show CDR1 as SGHRS and CDR2 as YFSETQ. The CDR3 sequence is 12 residues long. The ends were cut back, 4 bases at V and 3 bases at J, with 8 bases in the middle. The CDR3 DNA is TGCGCCAGCAGCAACAGCTTCTACGAGCAGTACTTC. It specifies CASSNSFYEQYF.

This chain uses TRBV7-2 with TRBJ2-3; D is possibly TRBD2 (5 bases). The CDR3 has 15 residues. V was trimmed by 3 bases and J by 1 base, leaving 11 bases between them. Germline V CDR1 and CDR2: SGHTA, FQGNSA. The CDR3 spells CASSFGGRGTDTQYF. The CDR3 DNA reads as TGTGCCAGCAGCTTCGGAGGTCGGGGCACAGATACGCAGTATTTT. Supplemented by reference TRBV7-2 and TRBJ2-3, the full variable domain reads GAGVSQSPSNKVTEKGKDVELRCDPISGHTALYWYRQSLGQGLEFLIYFQGNSAPDKSGLPSDRFSAERTGGSVSTLTIQRTQQEDSAVYLCASSFGGRGTDTQYFGPGTRLTVL.

This clone came up a few times. This chain joins TRBV27 and TRBJ2-1, with 8 bases matching TRBD2. V was clipped by 5 bases and J by 4 bases; unmatched bases: 10. CDR1 MNHEY and CDR2 SMNVEV come from the germline V gene (reference sequence). The CDR3 length is 16 residues. CDR3 region: CASSPSAGVFYNEQFF. Here the CDR3 DNA reads TGTGCCAGCAGTCCTTCAGCGGGGGTTTTTTACAATGAGCAGTTCTTC.

J is TRBJ1-1 and V is TRBV6-5; D is uncertain. CDR3 size: 15 residues. Trimming took off 2 bases at V and 4 bases at J, with 14 bases between the two ends. Germline CDR1 and CDR2: MNHEY and SVGAGI. The CDR3 DNA is TGTGCCAGCAGTTACGGTACGGGGATATTCACTGAAGCTTTCTTT. The encoded protein is CASSYGTGIFTEAFF.

This chain joins TRBV19 and TRBJ1-2; a weak D match, TRBD1 (5 bases). Germline CDR1 is LNHDA and CDR2 is SQIVND (reference sequence). Between the trimmed V and J ends, which lost 7 bases and 2 bases, there was a span of 20 bases. There are 16 residues in the CDR3. The CDR3 region is CASTATNRYQNYGYTF. The DNA for the CDR3 is TGTGCCAGTACCGCGACCAACAGGTATCAGAACTATGGCTACACCTTC.

The J gene is TRBJ1-1, the V gene TRBV9, with D possibly TRBD1 on 6 matching bases. Germline loops: CDR1 SGDLS, CDR2 YYNGEE. Trimming shortened V by 4 bases and J by 1 base, and 11 bases separated the two germline ends. This CDR3 has 14 residues. The chain's CDR3 is CASSPTGSNTEAFF. CDR3 nucleotide sequence: TGTGCCAGCAGCCCCACAGGGTCGAACACTGAAGCTTTCTTT.

This chain uses TRBV5-1 with TRBJ2-2; 9 bases match TRBD1. V dropped 2 bases and J dropped 2; count of bases not matched to a gene: 4. Looked up from germline, CDR1 is SGHRS and CDR2 is YFSETQ. CDR3 length equals 16 residues. DNA for the CDR3: TGCGCCAGCAGCTTCCTGGGACAGGGCAACACCGGGGAGCTGTTTTTT. Protein sequence: CASSFLGQGNTGELFF.

The CDR3 reads CSATGGRGYEQYF. The CDR3 DNA reads as TGCAGCGCCACAGGGGGCAGAGGATACGAGCAGTACTTC. The chain is built from TRBV29-1 and TRBJ2-7, with 9 positions matching TRBD1. The CDR3 spans 13 residues. V lost 7 bases and J lost 4; bases outside the gene matches: 8. In germline, CDR1 is SQVTM, CDR2 ANQGSEA.

V is TRBV7-8 and J is TRBJ1-2; D unclear. Germline loops: CDR1 SGHVS, CDR2 FQNEAQ. This CDR3 has 13 amino acids. The germline V and J ends were trimmed by 1 base and 7 bases, with 10 bases remaining between them. CDR3 region: CASSLDLSGGYTF. CDR3 nucleotide sequence: TGTGCCAGCAGCTTAGATTTGAGTGGTGGCTACACCTTC.

The V gene is TRBV18, the J gene TRBJ2-7; possibly TRBD2 for D (5 bases). The CDR3 consists of 14 residues. Germline values: CDR1 KGHSH, CDR2 LQKENI. Trimming took off 2 bases at V and 1 base at J, with 9 bases between the two ends. For the CDR3, the DNA is TGTGCCAGCTCACCAGCGAGAGGGTCCTACGAGCAGTACTTC. Its protein is CASSPARGSYEQYF.

This clone was recorded only once. This chain links TRBV11-1 with TRBJ2-5; D perhaps matches TRBD2 (5 bases). In germline, CDR1 is SGHAT, CDR2 FQDESV (reference sequence). With 5 bases removed from V and 7 bases from J, the gap between germline ends came to 14 bases. The CDR3 is 13 amino acids. The chain's CDR3 is CASSPRTEGTQYF. CDR3 in DNA: TGTGCCAGCAGCCCTCGGACCGAGGGGACCCAGTACTTC.

The gene calls are TRBV10-3 and TRBJ1-1, with 7 bases lining up with TRBD1. Germline CDR1 ENHRY, CDR2 SYGVKD. J was trimmed by 6 bases and V by 0 bases; bases with no gene match: 4. CDR3 length: 14 residues. The chain's CDR3 is CAISESGQGAEAFF. Here the CDR3 DNA reads TGTGCCATCAGTGAGTCGGGGCAGGGGGCTGAAGCTTTCTTT.

The chain joins TRBV14 to TRBJ2-2, with D tentatively TRBD1 (6 bases). Germline V gene sequence: CDR1 SGHDN, CDR2 FVKESK. V gave up 5 bases and J gave up 5 bases, with 9 bases separating them. The CDR3 totals 13 residues. CDR3 DNA sequence: TGTGCCAGCAGCGGACAGATTACCGGGGAGCTGTTTTTT. Protein sequence: CASSGQITGELFF.

The chain uses TRBV3-1 (or the pseudogene TRBV3-2) and TRBJ2-1, with 9 bases matching TRBD2. V dropped 3 bases and J dropped 1; count of bases not matched to a gene: 4. The CDR3 has 16 residues. Per germline, CDR1 LGHDT and CDR2 YNNKEL (reference sequence). The CDR3 region is CASSQVAGVSYNEQFF. In DNA, the CDR3 is TGTGCCAGCAGCCAGGTAGCGGGGGTATCCTACAATGAGCAGTTCTTC.

This clone was counted between two and nine times. The chain couples TRBV19 to TRBJ2-7; 9 bases map to TRBD1. Germline lookup yields CDR1 LNHDA and CDR2 SQIVND (reference sequence). V gave up 9 bases and J gave up 4 bases; unmatched junction bases: 7. This CDR3 has 13 amino acids. The CDR3 region has the DNA TGTGCCAGCCGGTTGGGACAGGGTTACGAGCAGTACTTC. Amino acid sequence: CASRLGQGYEQYF.

The DNA of the CDR3 is TGTGCCAGTAGTATCCCCAGGGGGCTGAAGCAGCCCCAGCATTTT. Translated: CASSIPRGLKQPQHF. The rearrangement joins TRBV19 to TRBJ1-5, with 8 bases aligning to TRBD1. After removal of 3 bases from V and 7 bases from J, the junction contained 8 bases not matched to a gene. There are 15 residues in the CDR3. Germline loops: CDR1 LNHDA, CDR2 SQIVND (reference sequence).

This chain uses TRBV18 with TRBJ2-7; 7 bases fit TRBD2. This CDR3 spans 14 amino acids. V gave up 6 bases and J gave up 2 bases; unmatched junction bases: 7. Germline values: CDR1 KGHSH, CDR2 LQKENI. The CDR3 nucleotides are TGTGCCAGCTCGACGGGACTACTAACCTACGAGCAGTACTTC. Encoded protein: CASSTGLLTYEQYF.

Note on this clone: The junction departs from germline at one end; a sequencing error may be responsible. The chain recombines TRBV3-1 (or the pseudogene TRBV3-2) with TRBJ1-2; D is unclear. The CDR3 runs 12 residues. Germline CDR1 and CDR2: LGHDT and YNNKEL (reference sequence). CDR3 coding DNA: TGTGCCAGCAGCCAAGCATCGGGAGGTCCCGCATTC. Residues: CASSQASGGPAF.